The T cell receptor (beta chain) under discussion was sequenced for a study of shared clonotypes between healthy human individuals. The assay ran at deep level. Authors' processing steps: ImmunoSEQ junction-only sequences lacked quality scores, so their filtering differed. Sequencing was performed with immunoSEQ multiplex PCR; in TCRdb, only in-frame clones are kept and a portion is missing. The V and J calls and the clone size are those of that table, but D and trimming were determined from the DNA. The table lists 950,000 to 1,100,000 clones, about 76% of them singletons, with approximately 1.5% in the top ten. Losses at the gene ends were 6 bases for V and 12 bases for J; bases not matched to a gene: 8. Germline-derived CDR1 and CDR2 are MNHNS and SASEGT. The CDR3 has 14 amino acids.

The chain recombines TRBV6-1 with TRBJ2-1, with 13 nucleotides matching TRBD2. The source of this sequence is a young man in good health. Sequences were obtained from memory CD4+ T cells sorted from blood. The subset is: CD45RA-negative fraction. As DNA, the CDR3 is TGTGCCAGCAGACTAGCGGGAGGGCCCGTGGGGCAGTTCTTC. Encoded protein: CASRLAGGPVGQFF.